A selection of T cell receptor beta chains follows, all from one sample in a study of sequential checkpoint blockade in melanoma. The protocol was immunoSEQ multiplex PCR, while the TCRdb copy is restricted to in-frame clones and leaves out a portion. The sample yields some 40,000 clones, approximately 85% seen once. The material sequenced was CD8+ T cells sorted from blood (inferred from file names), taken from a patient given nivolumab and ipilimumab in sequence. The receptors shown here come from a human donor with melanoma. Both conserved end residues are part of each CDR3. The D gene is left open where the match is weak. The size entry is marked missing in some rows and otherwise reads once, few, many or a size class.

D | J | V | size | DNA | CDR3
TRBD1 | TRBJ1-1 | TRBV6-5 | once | TGTGCCAGCAGTTATAGGACAGGGGGTTTTGGCACTGAAGCTTTCTTT | CASSYRTGGFGTEAFF
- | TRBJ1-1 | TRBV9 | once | TGTGCCAGCAGCCTACGGACGGGATCTGAAGCTTTCTTT | CASSLRTGSEAFF
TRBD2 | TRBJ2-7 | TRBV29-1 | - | TGCAGCGTGTCCCCGACTAGCGCCTACGAGCAGTACTTC | CSVSPTSAYEQYF
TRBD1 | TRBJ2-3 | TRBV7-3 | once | TGTGCCAGCAGCCGAGGACAGGGGGAGACAGATACGCAGTATTTT | CASSRGQGETDTQYF
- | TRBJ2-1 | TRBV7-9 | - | TGTGCCAGCAGCCCCAAGACAGTTAGCTCCTACAATGAGCAGTTCTTC | CASSPKTVSSYNEQFF
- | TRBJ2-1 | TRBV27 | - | TGTGCCAGCAGTTTACAGGGAGGAAATGAGCAGTTCTTC | CASSLQGGNEQFF
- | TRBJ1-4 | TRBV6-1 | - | TGTGCCATCTTCGTGTCCTACGAAAAACTGTTTTTT | CAIFVSYEKLFF
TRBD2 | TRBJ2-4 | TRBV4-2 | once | TGTGCCAGCAGCCCAACCTTAGCGGGGGAAAAAAACATTCAGTACTTC | CASSPTLAGEKNIQYF
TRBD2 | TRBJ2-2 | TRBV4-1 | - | TGCGCCAGCAGCTACGGGACTAGAGACACCGGGGAGCTGTTTTTT | CASSYGTRDTGELFF
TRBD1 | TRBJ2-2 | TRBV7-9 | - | TGTGCCAGCAGCTTCCCGGACAGGGCGAACACCGGGGAGCTGTTTTTT | CASSFPDRANTGELFF
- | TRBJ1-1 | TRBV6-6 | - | TGTGCCAGCACAACAGGGAGTCCTATGAACACTGAAGCTTTCTTT | CASTTGSPMNTEAFF
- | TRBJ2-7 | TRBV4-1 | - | TGCGCCAGCAGCCAAGATTTCAAGGACAGCTTCTACGAGCAGTACTTC | CASSQDFKDSFYEQYF
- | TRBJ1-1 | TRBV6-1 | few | TGTGCCAGCAGTCCCCTACAGGGAGCACTGAACCCCTTCTTT | CASSPLQGALNPFF
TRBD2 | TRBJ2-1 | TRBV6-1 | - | TGTGCCAGCAGTGACGCCGTCCTAGCGGACAATGAGCAGTTCTTC | CASSDAVLADNEQFF
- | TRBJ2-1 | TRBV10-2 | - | TGCGCCAGCAGTGAGCTGAGCTACAATGAGCAGTTCTTC | CASSELSYNEQFF
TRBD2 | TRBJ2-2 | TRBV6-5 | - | TGTGCCAGCAGTTACGGCGCGGGAGAGAACACCGGGGAGCTGTTTTTT | CASSYGAGENTGELFF
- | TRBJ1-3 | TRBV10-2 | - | TGCGCCAGCTCCGAGTTTCGCTCTGGAAACACCATATATTTT | CASSEFRSGNTIYF
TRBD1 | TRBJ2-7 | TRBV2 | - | TGTGCCAGCAGTCTTCCGGGACAGAACTACGAGCAGTACTTC | CASSLPGQNYEQYF
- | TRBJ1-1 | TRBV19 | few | TGTGCCAGTAGTATGTTCAAAAAAGCTTTCTTT | CASSMFKKAFF
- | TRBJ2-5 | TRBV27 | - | TGTGCCAGCAGTCCCGGACGGGGCCAAGAGACCCAGTACTTC | CASSPGRGQETQYF
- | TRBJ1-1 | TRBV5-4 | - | TGTGCCAGCAGCTCCTGGGGGGGTGGCACTGAAGCTTTCTTT | CASSSWGGGTEAFF
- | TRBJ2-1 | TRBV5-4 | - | TGTGCCAGCAGCTTGGCTAGCTCCTACAATGAGCAGTTCTTC | CASSLASSYNEQFF
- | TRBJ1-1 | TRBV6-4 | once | TGTGCCAGCAGTGACTCCGTAGGGGCTGAAGCTTTCTTT | CASSDSVGAEAFF
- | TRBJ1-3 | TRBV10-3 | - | TGTGCCATCAGTGACGCAGGGTCAACGGGAAACACCATATATTTT | CAISDAGSTGNTIYF
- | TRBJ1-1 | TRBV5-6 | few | TGTGCCAGCAGCTTGGGCCAGGGCCCTGAAGCTTTCTTT | CASSLGQGPEAFF
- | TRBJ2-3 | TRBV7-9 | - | TGTGCCAGCAGCTCCACGGTGGCGGGGAGCACAGATACGCAGTATTTT | CASSSTVAGSTDTQYF
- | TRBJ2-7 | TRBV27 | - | TGTGCCAGCAATTCGCGCGGGGTACCCCGCTACGAGCAGTACTTC | CASNSRGVPRYEQYF
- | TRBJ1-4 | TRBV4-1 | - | TGCGCCAGCAGCCAAGATAGATTGTTTGCAACTAATGAAAAACTGTTTTTT | CASSQDRLFATNEKLFF
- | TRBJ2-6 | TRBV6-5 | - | TGTGCCAGCGGAGGGACCTCTGGGGCCAACGTCCTGACTTTC | CASGGTSGANVLTF
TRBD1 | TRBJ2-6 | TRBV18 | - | TGTGCCAGCTCACCACCGCAGGGGGCGTTTGGGGCCAACGTCCTGACTTTC | CASSPPQGAFGANVLTF
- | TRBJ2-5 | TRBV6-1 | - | TGTGCCAGCAGTGAAGGCATCGGAGGGGGCGCAGAGACCCAGTACTTC | CASSEGIGGGAETQYF
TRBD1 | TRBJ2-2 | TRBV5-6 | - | TGTGCCAGCAGCTCCGGACAGGGCCGGACCGGGGAGCTGTTTTTT | CASSSGQGRTGELFF
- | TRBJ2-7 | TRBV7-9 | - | TGTGCCAGCAGCTTAGGTCCGACACATAGTGGCGAGCAGTACTTC | CASSLGPTHSGEQYF
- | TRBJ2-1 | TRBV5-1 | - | TGCGCCAGCAAAGTGGAGGGGCCCATCGATGAGCAGTTCTTC | CASKVEGPIDEQFF
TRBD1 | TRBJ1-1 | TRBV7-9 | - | TGTGCCAGCAGCCATCCGGACAGGTCCACTGAAGCTTTCTTT | CASSHPDRSTEAFF
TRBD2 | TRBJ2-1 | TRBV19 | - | TGTGCCAGTAGTATCGTACCGGGGGGTGCTGAGCAGTTCTTC | CASSIVPGGAEQFF
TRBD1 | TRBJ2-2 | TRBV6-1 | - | TGTGCCAGCAGTGAAGCGACAGGGGGCACCGGGGAGCTGTTTTTT | CASSEATGGTGELFF